What follows describes a single TCR beta chain. Its target is not known. The data were taken from a study of shared clonotypes between healthy human individuals. Study in general: Three CD4 naive, three CD4 memory, two CD8 naive and one CD8 memory plate were used per donor. Findings of the study overall: Naive subsets usually exceeded memory subsets in estimated richness.

Replicate PCRs for sorted subsets used 200 ng DNA; this equaled 25,000 to 30,000 T cell genomes. TCRdb's copy holds only in-frame clones and misses some; the assay was immunoSEQ multiplex PCR. The sample records 950,000 to 1,100,000 clones, around 82% being singletons. Material: memory CD4+ T cells from PBMCs. Specified subset: CD45RA-negative fraction. The sequence came from a man younger than 35 in good health. Some clones in this sample may be carry-over from other donors' samples.

CDR3 bases: TGTGCCAGCAGCGCTAAAGGGGAGGCGCACGAGCAGTACTTC. Protein sequence: CASSAKGEAHEQYF. The chain has TRBV9 and TRBJ2-7, with D perhaps TRBD2 (6 bases). This CDR3 is 14 amino acids long. CDR1 SGDLS and CDR2 YYNGEE come from the germline V gene. Trimming pared 3 bases from V and 5 bases from J, leaving 15 bases between.